The 28 T cell receptor beta chains given below trace back to one sample, sequenced in a study of cytomegalovirus exposure and HLA in healthy donors. Primers included in the PCR were 60 Vbeta and 13 Jbeta primers. Only in-frame clones appear in the TCRdb table, and some are missing; sequencing was by immunoSEQ multiplex PCR. The table shows about 96,000 clones, with around 74% occurring only once. The sequenced sample consisted of PBMCs. The receptor source for this set is a man aged 45-60 years in good health and CMV-seropositive.

This sequence joins TRBV5-1 and TRBJ2-7; TRBD1 matches at 7 bases. CDR1 and CDR2 (germline): SGHRS, YFSETQ. The length of the CDR3 is 14 residues. V dropped 0 bases and J dropped 4; count of bases not matched to a gene: 4. In DNA, the CDR3 is TGCGCCAGCAGCTTGGGGTCAGGGGGTTACGAGCAGTACTTC. Translated: CASSLGSGGYEQYF.

The chain uses TRBV5-8 and TRBJ2-1; D remains unclear. The germline V gene encodes CDR1 SGHTS and CDR2 YDEGEE. This CDR3 has 12 residues. V was shortened by 0 bases and J by 7 bases, with 5 bases between the two germline ends. The CDR3 reads CASSLERNEQFF. In DNA, the CDR3 is TGTGCCAGCAGCTTGGAGAGGAATGAGCAGTTCTTC. Combining the CDR3 with reference TRBV5-8 and TRBJ2-1 gives the whole variable domain EAGVTQSPTHLIKTRGQQATLRCSPISGHTSVYWYQQALGLGLQFLLWYDEGEERNRGNFPPRFSGRQFPNYSSELNVNALELEDSALYLCASSLERNEQFFGPGTRLTVL.

This clone was observed a handful of times. The CDR3 reads CASSARTVYGAFF. Written as DNA, the CDR3 is TGTGCCAGTAGTGCCAGGACAGTTTACGGAGCTTTCTTT. The J gene is TRBJ1-1, the V gene TRBV19; perhaps TRBD1 as D (6 bases). Germline V gene sequence: CDR1 LNHDA, CDR2 SQIVND (reference sequence). The germline V and J ends were trimmed by 5 bases and 10 bases, with 17 bases remaining between them. The CDR3 is 13 amino acids.

The chain employs TRBV18 and TRBJ1-5; D ambiguous. The CDR3 extends over 15 amino acids. Germline CDR1 KGHSH, CDR2 LQKENI. V lost 2 bases and J lost 3, with 11 bases in between. The CDR3 loop reads CASSPGIAFNQPQHF. The DNA of the CDR3 is TGTGCCAGCTCACCAGGTATAGCGTTCAATCAGCCCCAGCATTTT.

The chain carries TRBV27 and TRBJ2-7, with 8 bases fitting TRBD1. With V trimmed by 7 bases and J by 2 bases, 7 bases remained unmatched. The CDR3 sequence is 14 residues long. Germline values: CDR1 MNHEY, CDR2 SMNVEV (reference sequence). This chain's CDR3 is CASNAGGRAYEQYF. The CDR3 DNA reads as TGTGCCAGCAATGCAGGGGGCAGGGCCTACGAGCAGTACTTC.

This clone was seen more than once but under ten times. The chain joins TRBV7-9 to TRBJ1-4, with a tentative D call TRBD1 (5 bases). Trimming pared 5 bases from V and 6 bases from J, leaving 25 bases between. CDR3 size: 18 residues. Looked up from germline, CDR1 is SEHNR and CDR2 is FQNEAQ (reference sequence). The CDR3, as DNA: TGTGCCAGCAGCCCACATAGCATTTGGGGGGAATGGGATGAAAAACTGTTTTTT. The encoded protein is CASSPHSIWGEWDEKLFF.

V is TRBV7-2 and J is TRBJ1-4; the D is unclear. This CDR3 spans 13 amino acids. CDR1 is SGHTA and CDR2 is FQGNSA in the germline V gene. The V and J ends lost 5 bases and 2 bases respectively, with 6 bases between them. The CDR3 sequence is CASSPSTNEKLFF. The CDR3 DNA reads as TGTGCCAGCAGCCCCTCTACTAATGAAAAACTGTTTTTT.

The J gene is TRBJ2-1, the V gene TRBV19; 7 nucleotides line up with TRBD1. The CDR3 sequence is 13 residues long. The germline gives CDR1 LNHDA, CDR2 SQIVND (reference sequence). After removal of 7 bases from V and 10 bases from J, the junction contained 10 bases not matched to a gene. The CDR3 nucleotides read TGTGCCAGTATGGGGACAGTAACTCTAGAGCAGTTCTTC. Its translation: CASMGTVTLEQFF.

The chain has TRBV5-6 and TRBJ1-2; TRBD1 matches 7 bases. The CDR3 extends over 12 amino acids. Germline loops: CDR1 SGHDT, CDR2 YYEEEE. V gave up 4 bases and J gave up 8 bases; unmatched junction bases: 5. The DNA for the CDR3 is TGTGCCAGCAGCGGAGGGGGCTGGGGCTACACCTTC. Translation gives CASSGGGWGYTF.

This rearrangement joins TRBV27 to TRBJ1-6; possibly TRBD1 for D (6 bases). Trimming stripped 5 bases from V and 6 bases from J, with 17 bases between. CDR3 length equals 16 residues. Germline CDR1 reads MNHEY; CDR2 reads SMNVEV (reference sequence). The CDR3 DNA follows: TGTGCCAGCAGTCCGATCGGGGGGCGACGTAATTCACCCCTCCACTTT. Amino acid sequence: CASSPIGGRRNSPLHF.

This clone was counted a few times. The DNA of the CDR3 is TGCGCCAGCAGCCGTGGACTAGCGGGAAACTACGAGCAGTACTTC. It encodes CASSRGLAGNYEQYF. V usage is TRBV4-3 and J usage is TRBJ2-7; 12 bases match TRBD2. Germline lookup yields CDR1 LGHNA and CDR2 YSLEER. The CDR3 consists of 15 residues. V lost 4 bases, J lost 3 bases, and 4 bases stayed unmatched.

This clone was observed a few times. The chain uses TRBV6-6 and TRBJ1-5, with D possibly being TRBD1 (6 bases). This CDR3 region has 16 residues. V lost 5 bases to trimming and J lost 1 base, with 15 bases between them. Germline CDR1 and CDR2: MNHNY and SVGAGI (reference sequence). CDR3: CASSPRTDLSNQPQHF. The CDR3 DNA follows: TGTGCCAGCAGTCCTCGGACAGATTTGAGCAATCAGCCCCAGCATTTT.

V is TRBV14 and J is TRBJ2-1; 8 positions match TRBD1. CDR3 length: 14 residues. Germline loops: CDR1 SGHDN, CDR2 FVKESK. Unmatched junction bases numbered 7, after V lost 7 bases and J lost 5 bases. The CDR3 coding sequence is TGTGCCAGCAACATCGGGACAGGCAACAATGAGCAGTTCTTC. This sequence encodes CASNIGTGNNEQFF.

The V gene is TRBV6-6, the J gene TRBJ2-3; TRBD1 matches 7 bases. Germline loops: CDR1 MNHNY, CDR2 SVGAGI (reference sequence). The CDR3 spans 13 residues. With V trimmed by 5 bases and J by 4 bases, 3 bases remained unmatched. The CDR3, as DNA: TGTGCCAGCAGTGACAGGGTTGCAGATACGCAGTATTTT. Protein sequence: CASSDRVADTQYF.

V usage is TRBV5-1 and J usage is TRBJ1-6, with TRBD1 identical over 11 bases. CDR1 SGHRS and CDR2 YFSETQ come from the germline V gene. After removal of 3 bases from V and 7 bases from J, the junction contained 9 bases not matched to a gene. This CDR3 spans 17 amino acids. The CDR3 bases are TGCGCCAGCAGCTCCAAAGGGACAGGGGGTAGCAATTCACCCCTCCACTTT. Translating gives CASSSKGTGGSNSPLHF.

This rearrangement joins TRBV2 to TRBJ2-5; 8 bases match TRBD2. CDR3 length: 13 residues. The germline gives CDR1 SNHLY, CDR2 FYNNEI. J was trimmed by 5 bases and V by 9 bases; bases with no gene match: 8. DNA for the CDR3: TGTGCCAGTTCGGGGGGGAGGCGGGAGACCCAGTACTTC. Encoded protein: CASSGGRRETQYF.

This chain connects TRBV20-1 to TRBJ1-1; D is unclear. V gave up 6 bases and J gave up 3 bases, with 5 bases separating them. Per germline, CDR1 DFQATT and CDR2 SNEGSKA (reference sequence). CDR3 length: 10 residues. The CDR3 DNA sequence: TGCAGTGCCCGAGACACTGAAGCTTTCTTT. This codes for CSARDTEAFF.

With regard to this clone: One end of the junction fails to match germline, which may point to a read error. This chain joins TRBV6-5 and TRBJ1-6; perhaps TRBD1 as D (6 bases). Per germline, CDR1 MNHEY and CDR2 SVGAGI. The CDR3 runs 15 residues. CDR3 in amino acids: CASRAGVSYNSPLNF. Here the CDR3 DNA reads TGTGCCAGCAGAGCAGGGGTCTCCTATAATTCACCCCTCAACTTT.

About this clone itself: One end of the junction does not line up with germline, which may come from a read error. The V call is TRBV7-2, the J call TRBJ1-5, with 8 bases matching TRBD1. The germline CDR1 and CDR2 sequences are SGHTA and FQGNSA. The CDR3 sequence is 17 residues long. The CDR3: CASSKLLTGESNQPQNF. CDR3 DNA: TGTGCCAGCAGCAAACTGTTGACAGGGGAGAGCAATCAGCCCCAGAATTTT.

This sequence joins TRBV7-2 and TRBJ2-2; TRBD1 might be the D (6 bases). CDR1 SGHTA and CDR2 FQGNSA come from the germline V gene. V lost 3 bases to trimming and J lost 1 base, with 9 bases between them. This CDR3 is 15 amino acids long. As DNA, the CDR3 is TGTGCCAGCAGCTTCCAGACAGGGAACACCGGGGAGCTGTTTTTT. Translating gives CASSFQTGNTGELFF.

This chain joins TRBV19 and TRBJ2-1; tentative D call: TRBD2 (6 bases). In germline, CDR1 is LNHDA, CDR2 SQIVND (reference sequence). Trimming took 3 bases from V and 9 from J, leaving 9 bases between them. The CDR3 is 12 residues long. The CDR3 sequence is CASSMEGSEQFF. The CDR3, as DNA: TGTGCCAGTAGTATGGAGGGAAGTGAGCAGTTCTTC.

This chain links TRBV5-4 with TRBJ2-7; 12 positions match TRBD2. Germline V gives CDR1 SGHNT, CDR2 YYREEE (reference sequence). This CDR3 has 15 residues. The ends lost 1 base at V and 5 bases at J; junction bases unmatched: 4. In nucleotides, the CDR3 is TGTGCCAGCAGCTTGACTAGCGGGGGGCGTGACGAGCAGTACTTC. This gives the protein CASSLTSGGRDEQYF. The full variable domain, its missing parts supplied by reference TRBV5-4 and TRBJ2-7, is ETGVTQSPTHLIKTRGQQVTLRCSSQSGHNTVSWYQQALGQGPQFIFQYYREEENGRGNFPPRFSGLQFPNYSSELNVNALELDDSALYLCASSLTSGGRDEQYFGPGTRLTVT.

A few counts support this clone. The chain employs TRBV29-1 and TRBJ1-2; D unclear. V was shortened by 3 bases and J by 1 base, with 3 bases between the two germline ends. The CDR3 consists of 11 residues. Germline assignment: CDR1 SQVTM and CDR2 ANQGSEA. The CDR3 DNA sequence: TGCAGCGTTGACAGTAACTATGGCTACACCTTC. Amino acid sequence: CSVDSNYGYTF.

Points on this clone: Compared with germline, one end of the junction differs, possibly owing to a read error. The chain carries TRBV2 and TRBJ1-1, with D unresolved. CDR1 is SNHLY, CDR2 FYNNEI, per germline. The CDR3 is made up of 15 amino acids. The CDR3 DNA is TGTGCCAGCAGTGAAGGGCAGAGTTTAAACAGTGAAGCTTTCTTT. Its protein product is CASSEGQSLNSEAFF.

V gene TRBV27 combines with J gene TRBJ1-1, with D tentatively TRBD1 (6 bases). The CDR3 is 14 residues long. The V end lost 3 bases, the J end lost 4 bases, and 12 bases lay between the germline ends. The V gene's germline CDR1 is MNHEY and CDR2 SMNVEV (reference sequence). Written as DNA, the CDR3 is TGTGCCAGCAGTTTTTCAGGGGTTGGCACTGAAGCTTTCTTT. It yields the protein CASSFSGVGTEAFF.

The V call is TRBV9, the J call TRBJ2-7; 8 bases fit TRBD2. CDR3 length: 16 amino acids. The V gene's germline CDR1 is SGDLS and CDR2 YYNGEE. V was pared by 3 bases and J by 6 bases, with 14 bases of the junction left unmatched. CDR3 nucleotides: TGTGCCAGCAGCGCCGGAAGGGGACTAGGGTCGGGCGAGCAGTACTTC. It yields the protein CASSAGRGLGSGEQYF.

V usage is TRBV18 and J usage is TRBJ2-1; 10 nucleotides agree with TRBD2. CDR3 size: 17 residues. V was pared by 6 bases and J by 7 bases, with 15 bases of the junction left unmatched. The germline V gene encodes CDR1 KGHSH and CDR2 LQKENI. The chain's CDR3 is CASSPSGGSRGSNEQFF. The DNA of the CDR3 is TGTGCCAGCTCGCCTAGCGGGGGATCCCGGGGGAGTAATGAGCAGTTCTTC.

The rearrangement links TRBV7-6 to TRBJ2-5, with D possibly TRBD2 on 6 matching bases. Germline CDR1 and CDR2: SGHVS and FNYEAQ. The V gene lost 1 base and the J gene lost 4 bases, with 10 bases spanning the gap. This CDR3 comprises 14 residues. Written as DNA, the CDR3 is TGTGCCAGCAGCTTAGATCAGGGAGGAGAGACCCAGTACTTC. Translated, it gives CASSLDQGGETQYF.